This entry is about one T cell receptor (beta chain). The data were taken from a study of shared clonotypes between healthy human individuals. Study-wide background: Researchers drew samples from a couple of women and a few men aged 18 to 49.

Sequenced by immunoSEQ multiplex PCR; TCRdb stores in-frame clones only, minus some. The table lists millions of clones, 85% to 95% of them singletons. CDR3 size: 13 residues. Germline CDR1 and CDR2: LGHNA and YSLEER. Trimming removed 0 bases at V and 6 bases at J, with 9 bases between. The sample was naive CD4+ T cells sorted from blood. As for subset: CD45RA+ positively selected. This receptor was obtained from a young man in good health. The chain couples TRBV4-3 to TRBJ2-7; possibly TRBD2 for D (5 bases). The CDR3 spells CASSQDPRGEQYF. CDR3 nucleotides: TGCGCCAGCAGCCAAGATCCTCGGGGCGAGCAGTACTTC.